This TCR beta chain was captured by sequencing in a study of cytomegalovirus exposure and HLA in healthy donors. The primer mix had 60 Vbeta and 13 Jbeta primers. Profiled with immunoSEQ multiplex PCR; TCRdb holds only in-frame clones, not every one. The data hold 85,000 to 100,000 clones, with roughly 80% observed a single time. In germline, CDR1 is WNHNN, CDR2 SYGVQD (reference sequence). Trimming pared 4 bases from V and 6 bases from J, leaving 29 bases between. This CDR3 has 19 residues. Whereas donors were nominally healthy upon sampling, unrecorded immune exposures were probable. The genes are TRBV10-1 and TRBJ2-3; TRBD1 might be the D (5 bases). The receptor was derived from a man aged 40-55 years in good health and CMV-seropositive. Sequencing was done on a sample of PBMCs. CDR3 nucleotides: TGCGCCAGCAGTGGGGCCTCCCCTGACAGCGCCCGTAACTGGGATACGCAGTATTTT. Amino acid sequence: CASSGASPDSARNWDTQYF.